The 30 T cell receptor beta chains listed next were all sequenced from one sample in a study of blood T cell repertoires in COVID-19. Libraries were prepared by immunoSEQ multiplex PCR; TCRdb keeps only in-frame clonotypes and omits some of them. The sample lists approximately 190,000 clones; 70% to 90% were seen once. The sequenced sample was PBMCs or T cells enriched from blood (not recorded which). These receptors came from a woman aged 40-49 years in a cohort exposed to, infected with or recovered from COVID-19 (not recorded which).

The V gene is TRBV12-3 or TRBV12-4, the J gene TRBJ1-2, with 7 bases identical to TRBD1. With V trimmed by 6 bases and J by 8 bases, 3 bases remained unmatched. The CDR3 runs 11 residues. The CDR3 spells CASRQGQGYTF. The CDR3 DNA sequence: TGTGCCAGCAGACAGGGGCAGGGCTACACCTTC.

The rearrangement joins TRBV4-2 to TRBJ1-4, with D perhaps matching TRBD1 (5 bases). The germline gives CDR1 LGHNA, CDR2 YNFKEQ. The CDR3 spans 16 residues. The V end was cut by 4 bases, the J end by 4 bases, with 16 bases between. CDR3 sequence: CASSPPNPRVNEKLFF. The CDR3 bases are TGTGCCAGCAGCCCTCCAAACCCCAGGGTTAATGAAAAACTGTTTTTT.

V and J are TRBV29-1 and TRBJ2-3; 9 bases align to TRBD1. The CDR3 is made up of 15 amino acids. CDR1 SQVTM and CDR2 ANQGSEA come from the germline V gene. With 6 bases clipped from V and 1 base from J, the junction kept 8 bases outside the gene matches. The CDR3: CSVQQGAYGTDTQYF. The CDR3, as DNA: TGCAGCGTACAACAGGGGGCTTACGGCACAGATACGCAGTATTTT.

The gene calls are TRBV6-1 and TRBJ1-1; D might be TRBD1 (5 bases). Germline CDR1 reads MNHNS; CDR2 reads SASEGT. The CDR3 consists of 13 residues. Trimming took 3 bases from V and 8 from J, leaving 13 bases between them. The CDR3 region is CASSDLRGSEAFF. CDR3 nucleotide sequence: TGTGCCAGCAGTGACCTTAGGGGATCAGAAGCTTTCTTT.

The rearrangement uses TRBV29-1 and TRBJ2-3; TRBD1 agrees at 10 bases. Germline CDR1 SQVTM, CDR2 ANQGSEA. Trimming took 3 bases from V and 3 from J; bases not matched to a gene: 3. The CDR3 spans 14 residues. As DNA, the CDR3 is TGCAGCGTTGATGGGGGACAGGGGACAGATACGCAGTATTTT. Translation: CSVDGGQGTDTQYF.

The V call is TRBV28, the J call TRBJ2-3; TRBD2 is a possible D gene (6 bases). There are 16 residues in the CDR3. Between the trimmed V and J ends, which lost 6 bases and 2 bases, there was a span of 18 bases. Per the germline V gene, CDR1 is MDHEN and CDR2 is SYDVKM. The CDR3 bases are TGTGCCAGCAGCCGAGGGACTGGGTCCCCCACAGATACGCAGTATTTT. Residues: CASSRGTGSPTDTQYF. The variable domain in full, completed from reference TRBV28 and TRBJ2-3, reads DVKVTQSSRYLVKRTGEKVFLECVQDMDHENMFWYRQDPGLGLRLIYFSYDVKMKEKGDIPEGYSVSREKKERFSLILESASTNQTSMYLCASSRGTGSPTDTQYFGPGTRLTVL.

The chain has TRBV19 and TRBJ2-3; 8 bases align to TRBD1. Germline CDR1 and CDR2: LNHDA and SQIVND (reference sequence). V was clipped by 2 bases and J by 0 bases; unmatched bases: 7. The CDR3 is 17 amino acids. The CDR3 region has the DNA TGTGCCAGTAGTATAAGGGCGACAGGGGCCAGCACAGATACGCAGTATTTT. As protein: CASSIRATGASTDTQYF.

CDR3 protein: CASSSGQFEQYF. Written as DNA, the CDR3 is TGTGCCAGCAGTTCAGGACAGTTCGAGCAGTACTTC. The chain uses TRBV2 and TRBJ2-7, with D perhaps matching TRBD1 (6 bases). The CDR3 spans 12 residues. The V gene lost 5 bases and the J gene lost 6 bases, with 11 bases spanning the gap. CDR1 and CDR2 from the germline V gene are SNHLY and FYNNEI.

V is TRBV2 and J is TRBJ1-1, with D possibly TRBD1 on 6 matching bases. CDR1 is SNHLY, CDR2 FYNNEI, per germline. V lost 6 bases, J lost 0 bases, and 14 bases lay in between. This CDR3 contains 15 residues. CDR3 DNA sequence: TGTGCCAGCAGGGGGGGCGGGGGCCTGAACACTGAAGCTTTCTTT. It yields the protein CASRGGGGLNTEAFF.

The CDR3 bases are TGCGCCAGCAGCTCCGACAGTTCTGAAGCTTTCTTT. It specifies CASSSDSSEAFF. This rearrangement joins TRBV5-1 to TRBJ1-1; D is possibly TRBD1 (5 bases). Trimming took off 3 bases at V and 6 bases at J, with 9 bases between the two ends. The CDR3 spans 12 residues. CDR1 is SGHRS and CDR2 is YFSETQ in the germline V gene.

The V and J genes are TRBV6-2 or TRBV6-3 and TRBJ2-3, with 7 bases lining up with TRBD1. Trimming took 0 bases from V and 2 from J; bases not matched to a gene: 5. The CDR3 has 16 amino acids. Germline CDR1 and CDR2: MNHEY and SVGEGT. The DNA for the CDR3 is TGTGCCAGCAGTTACTCTACGGACAGGTTCACAGATACGCAGTATTTT. Residues: CASSYSTDRFTDTQYF.

The chain links TRBV5-1 to TRBJ1-2; D perhaps matches TRBD1 (6 bases). V shed 2 bases and J shed 3 bases, with 17 bases lying between them. Germline V gene data show CDR1 as SGHRS and CDR2 as YFSETQ. This CDR3 region has 16 residues. The CDR3 DNA reads as TGCGCCAGCAGCTTTGGGACACCCGATAGATACTATGGCTACACCTTC. This encodes CASSFGTPDRYYGYTF.

The chain has TRBV28 and TRBJ2-7; maybe TRBD2 (6 bases). The V end lost 6 bases, the J end lost 0 bases, and 12 bases lay between the germline ends. The CDR3 length is 14 residues. Germline CDR1 reads MDHEN; CDR2 reads SYDVKM. This CDR3 is CASSPRDFSYEQYF. CDR3 nucleotides: TGTGCCAGCAGCCCCCGGGACTTCTCCTACGAGCAGTACTTC. Full variable domain (rest looked up from reference TRBV28 and TRBJ2-7): DVKVTQSSRYLVKRTGEKVFLECVQDMDHENMFWYRQDPGLGLRLIYFSYDVKMKEKGDIPEGYSVSREKKERFSLILESASTNQTSMYLCASSPRDFSYEQYFGPGTRLTVT.

This clone was observed a handful of times. The rearrangement joins TRBV19 to TRBJ1-5; D is possibly TRBD1 (6 bases). The germline CDR1 and CDR2 sequences are LNHDA and SQIVND (reference sequence). The V gene lost 5 bases and the J gene lost 3 bases, with 14 bases spanning the gap. This CDR3 is 15 amino acids long. In DNA, the CDR3 is TGTGCCAGTAGTTCCACCGGGACACACAATCAGCCCCAGCATTTT. It yields the protein CASSSTGTHNQPQHF. Supplemented by reference TRBV19 and TRBJ1-5, the full variable domain reads DGGITQSPKYLFRKEGQNVTLSCEQNLNHDAMYWYRQDPGQGLRLIYYSQIVNDFQKGDIAEGYSVSREKKESFPLTVTSAQKNPTAFYLCASSSTGTHNQPQHFGDGTRLSIL.

The chain is built from TRBV7-6 and TRBJ2-1; D is unclear. V was trimmed by 1 base and J by 5 bases, leaving 9 bases between them. Germline V gene lookup returns CDR1 SGHVS and CDR2 FNYEAQ. This CDR3 spans 14 amino acids. The chain's CDR3 is CASSLVRSDNEQFF. The CDR3 DNA is TGTGCCAGCAGCTTAGTACGGTCCGACAATGAGCAGTTCTTC.

J is TRBJ1-5 and V is TRBV5-8; no clear D. V gave up 1 base and J gave up 3 bases, with 8 bases separating them. Germline CDR1 is SGHTS and CDR2 is YDEGEE. The CDR3 contains 14 residues. The CDR3 coding sequence is TGTGCCAGCAGCTTGTTGGCAGTCAATCAGCCCCAGCATTTT. Translation gives CASSLLAVNQPQHF.

This chain uses TRBV19 with TRBJ1-3, with D unresolved. The CDR3 contains 14 residues. The V gene lost 4 bases and the J gene lost 4 bases, with 11 bases spanning the gap. Germline loops: CDR1 LNHDA, CDR2 SQIVND (reference sequence). The CDR3 region is CASSTGNPGNTIYF. The CDR3 coding sequence is TGTGCCAGTAGTACGGGGAATCCGGGAAACACCATATATTTT. The variable domain in full, completed from reference TRBV19 and TRBJ1-3, reads DGGITQSPKYLFRKEGQNVTLSCEQNLNHDAMYWYRQDPGQGLRLIYYSQIVNDFQKGDIAEGYSVSREKKESFPLTVTSAQKNPTAFYLCASSTGNPGNTIYFGEGSWLTVV.

J is TRBJ1-3 and V is TRBV3-1 (or the pseudogene TRBV3-2); D uncertain. Germline V gene sequence: CDR1 LGHDT, CDR2 YNNKEL (reference sequence). V was trimmed by 3 bases and J by 0 bases, leaving 12 bases between them. The length of the CDR3 is 16 residues. The DNA for the CDR3 is TGTGCCAGCAGCCAGGGCCAAATTCCCTCTGGAAACACCATATATTTT. This sequence encodes CASSQGQIPSGNTIYF.

This clone appeared a single time. This chain links TRBV11-2 with TRBJ2-7; D is perhaps TRBD1 (5 bases). V lost 1 base, J lost 4 bases, and 14 bases lay in between. This CDR3 comprises 15 residues. Germline-derived CDR1 and CDR2 are SGHAT and FQNNGV. The CDR3 nucleotides are TGTGCCAGCAGCTTAGCCAGTCGAAGGGGATACGAGCAGTACTTC. It yields the protein CASSLASRRGYEQYF.

This clone turned up a few times. The chain has TRBV24-1 and TRBJ1-5; D call uncertain. Trimming removed 5 bases at V and 5 bases at J, with 9 bases between. Germline V lookup: CDR1 KGHDR, CDR2 SFDVKD. CDR3 length: 13 amino acids. The chain's CDR3 is CATSVGFHQPQHF. CDR3 bases: TGTGCCACCAGTGTCGGGTTCCATCAGCCCCAGCATTTT.

The chain has TRBV6-5 and TRBJ2-1; D might be TRBD2 (7 bases). The V end was cut by 7 bases, the J end by 5 bases, with 15 bases between. Germline CDR1 MNHEY, CDR2 SVGAGI. The CDR3 has 14 residues. The CDR3 nucleotides are TGTGCCAGCATTGGGGGGGGGCCCCACAATGAGCAGTTCTTC. Residues: CASIGGGPHNEQFF.

The J gene is TRBJ1-1, the V gene TRBV4-3; 8 bases map to TRBD1. CDR1 and CDR2 (germline): LGHNA, YSLEER. Germline trimming cut 2 bases from V and 1 base from J; bases unmatched to any gene: 3. This CDR3 comprises 15 residues. CDR3 region: CASSQSTGANTEAFF. The CDR3 DNA sequence: TGCGCCAGCAGCCAATCGACAGGGGCGAACACTGAAGCTTTCTTT.

J is TRBJ2-7 and V is TRBV19; 9 positions match TRBD2. The germline CDR1 and CDR2 sequences are LNHDA and SQIVND (reference sequence). V gave up 8 bases and J gave up 0 bases; unmatched junction bases: 11. The CDR3 spans 16 residues. This CDR3 is CASSRGSGSHSYEQYF. Here the CDR3 DNA reads TGTGCCAGTTCCCGGGGTAGCGGGAGCCACTCCTACGAGCAGTACTTC.

This clone was seen only once. The chain uses TRBV15 and TRBJ1-4; tentatively, D is TRBD1 (6 bases). Germline lookup yields CDR1 LNHNV and CDR2 YYDKDF (reference sequence). This CDR3 has 16 amino acids. V lost 1 base, J lost 7 bases, and 16 bases lay in between. CDR3: CATSRGTGHRGEKLFF. In nucleotides, the CDR3 is TGTGCCACCAGCAGAGGAACGGGACATCGAGGTGAAAAACTGTTTTTT.

The chain has TRBV18 and TRBJ1-3; 8 bases fit TRBD1. The CDR3 consists of 14 residues. Germline loops: CDR1 KGHSH, CDR2 LQKENI. V lost 6 bases, J lost 2 bases, and 3 bases stayed unmatched. CDR3 nucleotides: TGTGCCAGCTCGGAACAGGGGGCTGGAAACACCATATATTTT. This encodes CASSEQGAGNTIYF.

This rearrangement joins TRBV10-1 to TRBJ2-6, with a weak D call TRBD1 (6 bases). Trimming removed 6 bases at V and 1 base at J, with 19 bases between. Germline CDR1 WNHNN, CDR2 SYGVQD (reference sequence). The CDR3 sequence is 18 residues long. CDR3 sequence (DNA): TGCGCCAGCAGCAGGGGAAAAGGGGCATCTTCTGGGGCCAACGTCCTGACTTTC. This sequence encodes CASSRGKGASSGANVLTF.

Notes on this clone: The sample has other DNA sequences that encode this CDR3 too. V is TRBV3-1 (or the pseudogene TRBV3-2) and J is TRBJ1-4; 7 bases match TRBD1. Per germline, CDR1 LGHDT and CDR2 YNNKEL (reference sequence). J lost 6 bases, V lost 0 bases, and 7 bases had no gene match. The CDR3 consists of 16 residues. CDR3 DNA sequence: TGTGCCAGCAGCCAAGATTGGCGGACAGGCGATGAAAAACTGTTTTTT. Residues: CASSQDWRTGDEKLFF.

The rearrangement joins TRBV27 to TRBJ1-5, with D perhaps matching TRBD1 (5 bases). The CDR3 runs to 14 residues. V was shortened by 5 bases and J by 4 bases, with 12 bases between the two germline ends. CDR1 and CDR2 from the germline V gene are MNHEY and SMNVEV (reference sequence). The CDR3 DNA sequence: TGTGCCAGCAGTGCTACGGGGGTAAATCAGCCCCAGCATTTT. This encodes CASSATGVNQPQHF.

The chain recombines TRBV7-7 with TRBJ2-5, with TRBD2 as a possible D gene (7 bases). Germline assignment: CDR1 SSHAT and CDR2 FNYEAQ (reference sequence). The CDR3 contains 14 residues. The V end lost 1 base, the J end lost 4 bases, and 10 bases lay between the germline ends. Written as DNA, the CDR3 is TGTGCCAGCAGCTTAGACAGGGAGGGAGAGACCCAGTACTTC. Translated, it gives CASSLDREGETQYF. The whole variable domain, filled in from reference TRBV7-7 and TRBJ2-5, reads GAGVSQSPRYKVTKRGQDVTLRCDPISSHATLYWYQQALGQGPEFLTYFNYEAQPDKSGLPSDRFSAERPEGSISTLTIQRTEQRDSAMYRCASSLDREGETQYFGPGTRLLVL.

The DNA of the CDR3 is TGTGCCAGCAGCTTCCAGGGTGAGACCCAGTACTTC. The encoded protein is CASSFQGETQYF. The rearrangement links TRBV11-2 to TRBJ2-5; weak D call: TRBD1 (5 bases). CDR3 length equals 12 residues. From germline, CDR1 is SGHAT and CDR2 FQNNGV. The V gene lost 3 bases and the J gene lost 5 bases, with 7 bases spanning the gap.